A selection of T cell receptor beta chains follows, all from one sample in a study of cytomegalovirus exposure and HLA in healthy donors. The table came from immunoSEQ multiplex PCR; TCRdb's copy has only in-frame clones and leaves some out. This sample has over 130,000 clones, with around 86% found just once. The material sequenced was PBMCs. These receptors were obtained from a man aged 18 to 35 in good health and CMV-seropositive. Both conserved end residues are part of each CDR3. Each record gives: D gene, V gene, clone size, J gene, CDR3 DNA, CDR3 protein. The D gene is left open where the match is weak. Clone size is given for some rows only: seen once, a few or many times, or a class if the clone is expanded.

-	TRBV28	-	TRBJ2-1	TGTGCCAGCAGTTTAGGGGAAGGAGGGTACAATGAGCAGTTCTTC	CASSLGEGGYNEQFF
TRBD1	TRBV5-1	-	TRBJ1-1	TGCGCCAGCAGCCACTCCGGGACAGGGAACACTGAAGCTTTCTTT	CASSHSGTGNTEAFF
TRBD1	TRBV6-1	-	TRBJ1-6	TGTGCCAGCAGTGAAGCGTTACAGGGGGCGGGCGATTCACCCCTCCACTTT	CASSEALQGAGDSPLHF
TRBD2	TRBV6-1	-	TRBJ2-2	TGTGCCAGCAGTGGGGGACTAGCGGGAGGGCCGAAGGAGCTGTTTTTT	CASSGGLAGGPKELFF
TRBD1	TRBV19	-	TRBJ1-1	TGTGCCAGTAGTCACAGGGGAAACACTGAAGCTTTCTTT	CASSHRGNTEAFF
TRBD2	TRBV27	-	TRBJ2-7	TGTGCCAGCAGTTTCCGGGGGGGGCGCGATAAGTACGAGCAGTACTTC	CASSFRGGRDKYEQYF
TRBD1	TRBV27	-	TRBJ1-4	TGTGCCAGCAGCCACCTCAATACCGGGACAGGGGCTGAAAAACTGTTTTTT	CASSHLNTGTGAEKLFF
TRBD2	TRBV11-2	-	TRBJ2-3	TGTGCCAGCAGCTTGAGTAAGCGGGAGATCGGGACAGATACGCAGTATTTT	CASSLSKREIGTDTQYF
-	TRBV19	-	TRBJ1-1	TGTGCCAGTAACCTTGACGGGCAGGGGATGGACACTGAAGCTTTCTTT	CASNLDGQGMDTEAFF
TRBD1	TRBV9	-	TRBJ1-2	TGTGCCAGCAGCGCGACAGGGTCTTATGGCTACACCTTC	CASSATGSYGYTF
-	TRBV27	-	TRBJ1-6	TGTGCCAGCAGTTTAACGGGGACAAAAAACTCACCCCTCCACTTT	CASSLTGTKNSPLHF
-	TRBV5-6	-	TRBJ2-1	TGTGCCAGCAGCTTGGTGACACGGCGGGGCAATGAGCAGTTCTTC	CASSLVTRRGNEQFF
-	TRBV4-1	few	TRBJ1-1	TGCGCCAGCAGCCAAGTCGACAGGATCCCTGAAGCTTTCTTT	CASSQVDRIPEAFF
-	TRBV6-5	once	TRBJ2-1	TGTGCCAGCAGTTACGACAGCCTGTCCTACAATGAGCAGTTCTTC	CASSYDSLSYNEQFF
TRBD2	TRBV19	-	TRBJ2-1	TGTGCCAGTAGTATTCCCGCTAGCGGGAGTTTCGGTGAGCAGTTCTTC	CASSIPASGSFGEQFF
-	TRBV14	-	TRBJ2-7	TGTGCCAGCAGCCAAGGCCCTACCGAGCAGTACTTC	CASSQGPTEQYF
-	TRBV5-5	-	TRBJ1-1	TGTGCCAGCAGCTTGGATGCCTCGAGGATTTTGAACACTGAAGCTTTCTTT	CASSLDASRILNTEAFF
-	TRBV2	-	TRBJ1-3	TGTGCCAGCTATGACAGACCCTCTGGAAACACCATATATTTT	CASYDRPSGNTIYF
TRBD1	TRBV7-8	-	TRBJ2-7	TGTGCCAGCAGCCCGAGCGTACAGGGGGACGAGCAGTACTTC	CASSPSVQGDEQYF
-	TRBV5-8	-	TRBJ2-7	TGTGCCAGCAGCCGGGGAGGCAGTCCCTACGAGCAGTACTTC	CASSRGGSPYEQYF
TRBD1	TRBV5-4	-	TRBJ1-2	TGTGCCAGCGCCTTTAGGGGGCTCGATGGCTACACCTTC	CASAFRGLDGYTF
-	TRBV10-3	-	TRBJ1-5	TGTGCCATCAGTGAGCTCAGGGTAGGGCAGCCCCAGCATTTT	CAISELRVGQPQHF
-	TRBV19	-	TRBJ1-4	TGTGCCAGTAGCGGCAGGCGAAATGAAAAACTGTTTTTT	CASSGRRNEKLFF
-	TRBV25-1	-	TRBJ1-2	TGTGCCAGCAGTGATTCGTGGGGCGGATATGGCTACACCTTC	CASSDSWGGYGYTF
-	TRBV27	-	TRBJ1-2	TGTGCCAGCAGTTTGGGGGGGGTTGATGGCTACACCTTC	CASSLGGVDGYTF
TRBD1	TRBV19	-	TRBJ2-2	TGTGCCAGTAGTACCGGGACAGGGAGCACCGGGGAGCTGTTTTTT	CASSTGTGSTGELFF
-	TRBV11-2	-	TRBJ1-1	TGTGCCAGCAGCTTGAGCAACACTGAAGCTTTCTTT	CASSLSNTEAFF
TRBD1	TRBV29-1	-	TRBJ2-1	TGCAGCGTTGGAGGGACAGGGTACAATGAGCAGTTCTTC	CSVGGTGYNEQFF
TRBD1	TRBV5-1	-	TRBJ2-7	TGCGCCAGCAGCTTGAACGCCGGGACAGGGGTTTACGAGCAGTACTTC	CASSLNAGTGVYEQYF
TRBD2	TRBV10-3	-	TRBJ2-5	TGTGCCTCAACCGGGGGAGGGGAGACCCAGTACTTC	CASTGGGETQYF
-	TRBV7-9	-	TRBJ2-1	TGTGCCAGCAGCCCCGGTTTCGGGGTCAATGAGCAGTTCTTC	CASSPGFGVNEQFF
TRBD1	TRBV18	-	TRBJ1-1	TGTGCCAGCTCTCCCGGGACAGGGGCCATTGAAGCTTTCTTT	CASSPGTGAIEAFF